This TCR beta chain was documented in a study of blood T cell repertoires in COVID-19. Study-wide background: Specimens from acute and convalescent COVID-19 originated in the United States, Italy and Spain. The cDNA or gDNA used as material had been derived from T cells, B-cell-depleted T cells, or PBMCs.

The CDR3 consists of 13 residues. CDR1 and CDR2 from the germline V gene are SEHNR and FQNEAQ (reference sequence). Trimming removed 3 bases from V and 11 bases from J, with 16 bases in between. How the authors handled the data: Cell counts per sample came from amplifying reference gene primers. Assay used: immunoSEQ multiplex PCR; TCRdb lists only in-frame clones, some missing. Clone size and the V and J calls come from that table; the DNA yielded D and trimming. The sample records about 120,000 clones, more than 70% being singletons. The clonotype was recovered from a human donor in a cohort sampled during active COVID-19. This chain joins TRBV7-9 and TRBJ1-2; D remains unclear. Sequencing used peripheral blood. CDR3 sequence reads: CASSFPARESYTF. In nucleotides, the CDR3 is TGTGCCAGCAGCTTCCCCGCGCGGGAGTCGTACACCTTC.